This TCR beta chain was identified during a study of identical twins. With template switching, a universal primer site was added, and the cDNA carried unique molecular identifiers. TCRdb recomputed calls from the 5' RACE reads with MiXCR, one row per CDR3 protein. The data show roughly 1,500,000 distinct CDR3 sequences, with 32% seen just once and about 0.27% held by the top ten. General study results and limits: These conclusions were based on statistical analysis (cross-sectional, not following the same donors). For cord blood, abundant beta clonotypes had fewer insertions, unlike memory repertoires, which showed none.

J gave up 0 bases and V 2 bases, and 2 bases lay outside the gene matches. The CDR3 consists of 15 residues. Germline V gene data show CDR1 as LGHNA and CDR2 as YNFKEQ. The sample holds many counts of this clonotype. Antigen specificity is unknown. This TCR was sampled from a newborn girl in good health. The material sequenced was cord blood. The rearrangement uses TRBV4-2 and TRBJ2-3; 7 bases are shared with TRBD1. The CDR3 loop is CASSQRGGSTDTQYF. CDR3 nucleotide sequence: TGTGCCAGCAGCCAAAGAGGGGGCAGCACAGATACGCAGTATTTT.